This TCR beta chain was identified in a study of graft-versus-host responses after intestinal transplantation. Generated by immunoSEQ multiplex PCR, the TCRdb table keeps only in-frame clones and is missing some. The table records 99,000 or so clones, more than 85% of them present only once. The CDR3 extends over 12 amino acids. Trimming removed 0 bases at V and 6 bases at J, with 6 bases between. Germline loops: CDR1 KGHSH, CDR2 LQKENI. As concerns this clone: No antigen is known for it.

V gene TRBV18 combines with J gene TRBJ2-7; D unclear. Sequences were derived from unstimulated CD4+ T cells sorted from spleen or lymph node cells, sampled before intestinal transplant. The sequence came from a human donor who received an intestinal transplant. The CDR3 DNA reads TGTGCCAGCTCACCACCGAGTGGCGAGCAGTACTTC. Translating it yields CASSPPSGEQYF. Combining the CDR3 with reference TRBV18 and TRBJ2-7 gives the whole variable domain NAGVMQNPRHLVRRRGQEARLRCSPMKGHSHVYWYRQLPEEGLKFMVYLQKENIIDESGMPKERFSAEFPKEGPSILRIQQVVRGDSAAYFCASSPPSGEQYFGPGTRLTVT.